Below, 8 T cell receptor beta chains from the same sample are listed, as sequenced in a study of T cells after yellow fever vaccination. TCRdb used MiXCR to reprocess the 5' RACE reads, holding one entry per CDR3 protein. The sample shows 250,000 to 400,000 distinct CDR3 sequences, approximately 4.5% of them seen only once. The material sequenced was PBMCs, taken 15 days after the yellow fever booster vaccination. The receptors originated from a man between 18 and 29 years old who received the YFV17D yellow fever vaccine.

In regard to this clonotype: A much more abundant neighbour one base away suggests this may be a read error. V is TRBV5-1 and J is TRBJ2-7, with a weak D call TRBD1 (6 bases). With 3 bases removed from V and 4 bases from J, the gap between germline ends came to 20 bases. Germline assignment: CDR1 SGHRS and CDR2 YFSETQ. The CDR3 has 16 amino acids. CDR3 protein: CASSSGIRDIPYEQYF. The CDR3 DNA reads TGCGCCAGCAGCTCGGGGATCCGGGACATTCCTTACGAGCAGTACTTC.

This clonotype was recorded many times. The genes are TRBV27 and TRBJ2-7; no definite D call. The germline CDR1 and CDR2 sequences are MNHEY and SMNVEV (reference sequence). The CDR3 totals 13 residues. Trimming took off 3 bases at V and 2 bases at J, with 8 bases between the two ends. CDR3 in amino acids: CASSLKPTYEQYV. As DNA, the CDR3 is TGTGCCAGCAGTTTGAAGCCCACCTACGAGCAGTACGTC.

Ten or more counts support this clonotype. The CDR3 sequence: CASRARGPRPDTQYF. The CDR3, as DNA: TGTGCCAGCAGAGCGCGGGGGCCCCGGCCAGATACGCAGTATTTT. The chain joins TRBV6-5 to TRBJ2-3; possibly TRBD2 for D (7 bases). Per germline, CDR1 MNHEY and CDR2 SVGAGI. There are 15 residues in the CDR3. V shed 6 bases and J shed 4 bases, with 17 bases lying between them.

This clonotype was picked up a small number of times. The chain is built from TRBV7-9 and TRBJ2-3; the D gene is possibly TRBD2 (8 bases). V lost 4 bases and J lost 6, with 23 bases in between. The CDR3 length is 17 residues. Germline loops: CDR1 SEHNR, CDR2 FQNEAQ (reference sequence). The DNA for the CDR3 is TGTGCCAGCAGCTGGAGGGGGCTAGCGGGCCCGGCGGATACGCAGTATTTT. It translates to CASSWRGLAGPADTQYF. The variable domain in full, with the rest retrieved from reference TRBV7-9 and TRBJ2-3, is DTGVSQNPRHKITKRGQNVTFRCDPISEHNRLYWYRQTLGQGPEFLTYFQNEAQLEKSRLLSDRFSAERPKGSFSTLEIQRTEQGDSAMYLCASSWRGLAGPADTQYFGPGTRLTVL.

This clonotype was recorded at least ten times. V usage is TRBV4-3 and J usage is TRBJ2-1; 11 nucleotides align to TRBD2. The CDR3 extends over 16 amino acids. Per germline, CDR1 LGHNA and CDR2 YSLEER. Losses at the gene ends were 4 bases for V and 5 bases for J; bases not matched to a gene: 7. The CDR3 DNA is TGCGCCAGCAGCCGCACCGGGACTAGCGGTGACAATGAGCAGTTCTTC. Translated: CASSRTGTSGDNEQFF.

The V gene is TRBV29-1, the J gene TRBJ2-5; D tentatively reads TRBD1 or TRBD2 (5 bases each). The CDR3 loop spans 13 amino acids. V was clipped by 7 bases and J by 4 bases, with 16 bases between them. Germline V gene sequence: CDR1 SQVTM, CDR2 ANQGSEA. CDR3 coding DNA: TGCAGCGCTAGCCGAGGGGCGGGAGAGACCCAGTACTTC. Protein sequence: CSASRGAGETQYF. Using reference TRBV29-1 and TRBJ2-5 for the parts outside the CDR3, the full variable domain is SAVISQKPSRDICQRGTSLTIQCQVDSQVTMMFWYRQQPGQSLTLIATANQGSEATYESGFVIDKFPISRPNLTFSTLTVSNMSPEDSSIYLCSASRGAGETQYFGPGTRLLVL.

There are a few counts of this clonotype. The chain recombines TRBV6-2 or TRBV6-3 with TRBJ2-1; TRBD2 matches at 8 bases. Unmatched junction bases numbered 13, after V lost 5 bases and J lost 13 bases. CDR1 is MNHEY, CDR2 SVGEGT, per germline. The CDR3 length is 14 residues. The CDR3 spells CASSLALIAGRQFF. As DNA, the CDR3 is TGTGCCAGCAGTCTCGCTTTGATAGCGGGGAGACAGTTCTTC.

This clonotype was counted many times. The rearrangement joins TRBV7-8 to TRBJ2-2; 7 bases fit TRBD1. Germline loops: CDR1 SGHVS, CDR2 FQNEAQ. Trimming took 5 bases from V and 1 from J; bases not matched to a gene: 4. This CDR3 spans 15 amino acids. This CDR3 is CASSQTGMNTGELFF. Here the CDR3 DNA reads TGTGCCAGCAGCCAGACAGGGATGAACACCGGGGAGCTGTTTTTT. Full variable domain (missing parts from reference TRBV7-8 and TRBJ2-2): GAGVSQSPRYKVAKRGQDVALRCDPISGHVSLFWYQQALGQGPEFLTYFQNEAQLDKSGLPSDRFFAERPEGSVSTLKIQRTQQEDSAVYLCASSQTGMNTGELFFGEGSRLTVL.